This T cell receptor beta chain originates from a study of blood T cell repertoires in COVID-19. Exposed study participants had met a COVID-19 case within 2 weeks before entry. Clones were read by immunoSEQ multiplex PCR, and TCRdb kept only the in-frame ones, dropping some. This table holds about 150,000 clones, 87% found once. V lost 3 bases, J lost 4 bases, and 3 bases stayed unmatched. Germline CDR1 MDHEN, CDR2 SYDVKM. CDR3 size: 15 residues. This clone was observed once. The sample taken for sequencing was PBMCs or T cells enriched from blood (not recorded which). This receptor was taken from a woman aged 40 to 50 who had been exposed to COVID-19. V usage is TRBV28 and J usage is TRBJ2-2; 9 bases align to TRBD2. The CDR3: CASSLGGRGTGELFF. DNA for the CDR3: TGTGCCAGCAGTTTGGGCGGGAGGGGCACCGGGGAGCTGTTTTTT.